This TCR beta chain was recorded in a study of technical replicates of blood from several donors. From germline, CDR1 is SGHNT and CDR2 YENEEA. The CDR3 length is 11 residues. V was shortened by 4 bases and J by 5 bases, with 5 bases between the two germline ends. Produced via immunoSEQ multiplex PCR; TCRdb's table is partial and in-frame only. This table has fewer than 70,000 clones, less than 95% appearing once. Sequenced: T cells isolated from PBMCs. The clonotype was recovered from a human donor in good health. The V call is TRBV11-3, the J call TRBJ1-1, with D hard to call. CDR3 nucleotides: TGTGCCAGCAGCTCCTTAACTGAAGCTTTCTTT. Protein product: CASSSLTEAFF.